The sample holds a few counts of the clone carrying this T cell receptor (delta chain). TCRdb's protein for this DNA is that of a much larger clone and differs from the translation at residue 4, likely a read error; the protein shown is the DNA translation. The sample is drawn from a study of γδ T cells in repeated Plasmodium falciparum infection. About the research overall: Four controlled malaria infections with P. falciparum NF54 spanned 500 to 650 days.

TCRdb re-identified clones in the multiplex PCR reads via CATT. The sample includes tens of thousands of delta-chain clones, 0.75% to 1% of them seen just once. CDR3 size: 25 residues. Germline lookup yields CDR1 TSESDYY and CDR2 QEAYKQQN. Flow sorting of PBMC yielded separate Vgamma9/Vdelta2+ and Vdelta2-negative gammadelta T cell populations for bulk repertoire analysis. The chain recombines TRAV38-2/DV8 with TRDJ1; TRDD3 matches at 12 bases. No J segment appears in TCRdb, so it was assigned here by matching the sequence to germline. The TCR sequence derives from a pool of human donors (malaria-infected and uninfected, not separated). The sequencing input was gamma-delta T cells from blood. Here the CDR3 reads CAYKSVNFVKGDLLGDTGNTDKLIF. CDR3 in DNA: TGTGCTTATAAGAGCGTTAACTTCGTCAAAGGCGACCTCCTGGGGGATACGGGGAACACCGATAAACTCATCTTT.